Below are 17 T cell receptor beta chains sequenced from a single sample in a study of monozygotic twins with inflammatory bowel disease. TCRdb reprocessed the 5' RACE reads and reports one entry per CDR3 protein, with no DNA. This sample's table reports 350,000 to 500,000 distinct CDR3 sequences. Sample: blood. Receptors were obtained from a human donor with ulcerative colitis or Crohn's disease, or a healthy co-twin of an affected twin (not recorded which).

CDR3 residues: CSARQGSTGELFF. This rearrangement joins TRBV20-1 to TRBJ2-2. Germline CDR1 reads DFQATT; CDR2 reads SNEGSKA (reference sequence). This CDR3 has 13 residues.

The V gene is TRBV5-1, the J gene TRBJ1-1; as DNA is missing, the TRBD1 call by TCRdb cannot be tested. The CDR3 is 13 amino acids. Germline CDR1 SGHRS, CDR2 YFSETQ. The CDR3 spells CASSLAQGTEAFF.

The CDR3 protein is CASSISAETTQYF. The genes are TRBV19 and TRBJ2-3. CDR1 is LNHDA, CDR2 SQIVND, per germline (reference sequence). The CDR3 has 13 residues.

The CDR3: CASSPGLGGYNEQFF. The chain combines TRBV5-6 with TRBJ2-1; absent DNA, TCRdb's TRBD1 call cannot be checked. The CDR3 is made up of 15 amino acids. Germline CDR1 and CDR2: SGHDT and YYEEEE. Together with reference TRBV5-6 and TRBJ2-1, the CDR3 gives the full variable domain: DAGVTQSPTHLIKTRGQQVTLRCSPKSGHDTVSWYQQALGQGPQFIFQYYEEEERQRGNFPDRFSGHQFPNYSSELNVNALLLGDSALYLCASSPGLGGYNEQFFGPGTRLTVL.

The chain has TRBV5-1 and TRBJ2-5; TCRdb indicates TRBD2, and absent DNA this call remains unverified. Per the germline V gene, CDR1 is SGHRS and CDR2 is YFSETQ. The CDR3 is 16 amino acids. The CDR3 loop is CASSLVTSGPGETQYF.

V usage is TRBV5-1 and J usage is TRBJ2-3; TCRdb reports TRBD1, a call that lacks DNA to check it against. This CDR3 is built from 16 residues. Germline CDR1 is SGHRS and CDR2 is YFSETQ. Here the CDR3 reads CASSLGTSASTDTQYF.

The rearrangement joins TRBV3-1 to TRBJ1-5; without DNA, the TCRdb call of TRBD1 cannot be checked. The germline V gene encodes CDR1 LGHDT and CDR2 YNNKEL (reference sequence). CDR3 length equals 16 residues. CDR3 region: CASSQETGGVGQPQHF.

The genes are TRBV28 and TRBJ2-1; TCRdb designates TRBD1, a call that cannot be tested without DNA. Germline V gives CDR1 MDHEN, CDR2 SYDVKM. This CDR3 is 15 amino acids long. CDR3 region: CASSLSSISGARQFF.

The chain couples TRBV20-1 to TRBJ2-5; without DNA, the TCRdb call of TRBD1 cannot be checked. This CDR3 is 16 amino acids long. Germline V gene sequence: CDR1 DFQATT, CDR2 SNEGSKA (reference sequence). This chain's CDR3 is CSARVAGAPPQETQYF.

The rearrangement links TRBV5-1 to TRBJ2-3. Germline V gene sequence: CDR1 SGHRS, CDR2 YFSETQ. This CDR3 is 14 amino acids long. This chain's CDR3 is CASSHFSSTDTQYF.

V gene TRBV20-1 combines with J gene TRBJ2-7; TCRdb gives TRBD2 as the D gene, but with no DNA this cannot be confirmed. The CDR3 is 15 residues long. Germline V gene data show CDR1 as DFQATT and CDR2 as SNEGSKA (reference sequence). CDR3 sequence: CSAPSVAGGPGEQYF.

The chain has TRBV28 and TRBJ2-7; the D call of TRBD2 rests on TCRdb alone, since no DNA is present to check it. The V gene's germline CDR1 is MDHEN and CDR2 SYDVKM. The CDR3 extends over 18 amino acids. The CDR3 loop reads CASSPGLAGEGLSYEQYF.

The CDR3 is CASSPFGTFNEQFF. The V call is TRBV28, the J call TRBJ2-1; the D call from TCRdb, TRBD1, cannot be confirmed without DNA. This CDR3 has 14 amino acids. Per germline, CDR1 MDHEN and CDR2 SYDVKM.

The CDR3: CASSQESGMGGYTF. This rearrangement joins TRBV4-3 to TRBJ1-2. The CDR3 contains 14 residues. Germline CDR1 LGHNA, CDR2 YSLEER.

This chain links TRBV12-3 or TRBV12-4 with TRBJ2-5; TCRdb names TRBD1, which stays unverified in the absence of DNA. The CDR3 spans 15 residues. CDR3 amino acids: CASSATGRAGETQYF.

The CDR3 spells CASSPLGGAGNTIYF. The chain combines TRBV18 with TRBJ1-3. Germline loops: CDR1 KGHSH, CDR2 LQKENI. This CDR3 spans 15 amino acids.

This chain joins TRBV7-2 and TRBJ1-2; the D gene TCRdb calls, TRBD1, cannot be checked with no DNA. The CDR3 sequence is 14 residues long. Germline V CDR1 and CDR2: SGHTA, FQGNSA. The CDR3 sequence: CASSLDPPGYGYTF.